This T cell receptor beta chain is from a study of CD8 T cells in Susac syndrome (dated by TCRdb to between 2018 and 2021). Notes on the research overall: Whether CD8+ T cell activation and differentiation in Susac syndrome was antigen driven was tested using repertoire sequencing. CD8+ T cell repertoire clonality was compared between about 12 healthy donors, approximately 14 Susac syndrome patients and approximately 16 multiple sclerosis patients.

From the germline V gene (reference sequence), CDR1 is MNHEY and CDR2 is SMNVEV. The germline ends are 12 bases apart after V is trimmed by 3 bases and J by 4 bases. Counted from cysteine to phenylalanine, this CDR3 has 14 amino acids. Only the CDR3 portion is preserved as DNA: 42 bases, with reading frame beginning at the first base. What the work shows at the level of the full study, not this receptor alone: The number of individuals in the TCR sequencing and HLA analysis was acknowledged as relatively small.

Peripheral blood CD8+ and CD4+ T cells from healthy donors, Susac syndrome patients and multiple sclerosis patients were profiled using high-throughput TCR beta sequencing. The multiple sclerosis controls were treatment-naive patients who had stable or active relapsing-remitting disease and met the revised McDonald criteria. Bulk CD8+ and CD4+ T cells were purified by magnetic negative isolation, whereas CD8+ TEMRA cells were enriched by FACS. Blood was drawn into EDTA tubes, processed within 24 hours, and PBMCs were isolated by density gradient centrifugation. PBMCs destined for TCR sequencing were cryopreserved in liquid nitrogen and later thawed in a 37 °C water bath. A purity of at least 90% was achieved for sorted or isolated CD4+, CD8+ and CD8+ TEMRA cells. A note on this clonotype: No cognate antigen has been identified for it. No clone much larger than this one lies a single base away; base qualities are absent.

RNA was extracted with the RNeasy kit and roughly 0.45 to 1 ug was reverse transcribed using random hexamers. TCR beta CDR3 regions were amplified with the immunoSEQ multiplex PCR assay covering 54 Vbeta and 13 Jbeta segments. PCR amplification bias was corrected using a synthetic template baseline for primer optimization and computational correction. The original pipeline was this. Reads were annotated to V, D and J genes according to IMGT and were analyzed with immunoSEQ Analyzer, with only productive sequences retained. Clonality was computed as one minus Shannon entropy normalized by log2 of the number of productive unique sequences. For each patient and control, public and private clones were evaluated among the 100 most prevalent clones. Clones were defined as Susac-specific when absent from the healthy and MS cohorts, from roughly 1,000 published viral clones and from other ImmuneACCESS disease sequences. The public reads were run again by TCRdb, first through fastp at Q25 and then through MiXCR, and only productive beta chains were kept. Each record represents a unique CDR3 protein, reported with the most common genes and DNA among its rows. TCRdb, not the original authors, processed these V and J calls. Counted in this sample were around 140,000 distinct CDR3 sequences; approximately 79% of them appeared once. The top ten constitute around 0.51% of the sample.

Specimen: CD8+ T cells from PBMCs. The chain couples TRBV27 to TRBJ1-2; tentative D gene TRBD1, with 5 bases matching. This receptor was obtained from a human donor with multiple sclerosis. Read as DNA, the sequence is TGTGCCAGCAGTTTGCAGGTTGGGGGCTATGGCTACACCTTC. This yields the protein CASSLQVGGYGYTF.